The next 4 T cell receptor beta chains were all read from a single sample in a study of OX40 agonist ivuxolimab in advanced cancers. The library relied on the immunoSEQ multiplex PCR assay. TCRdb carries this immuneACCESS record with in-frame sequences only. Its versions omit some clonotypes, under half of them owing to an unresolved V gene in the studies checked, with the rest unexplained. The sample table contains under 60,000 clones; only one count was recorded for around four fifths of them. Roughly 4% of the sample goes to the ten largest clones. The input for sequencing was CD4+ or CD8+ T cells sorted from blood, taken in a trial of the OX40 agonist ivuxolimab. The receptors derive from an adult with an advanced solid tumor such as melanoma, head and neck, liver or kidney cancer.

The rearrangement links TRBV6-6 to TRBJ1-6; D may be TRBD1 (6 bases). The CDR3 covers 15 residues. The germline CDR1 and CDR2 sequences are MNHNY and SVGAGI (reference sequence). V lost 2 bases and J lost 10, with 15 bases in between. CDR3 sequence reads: CASSYEGGRGSPLHF. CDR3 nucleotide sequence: TGTGCCAGCAGTTACGAGGGGGGGCGCGGATCACCCCTCCACTTT.

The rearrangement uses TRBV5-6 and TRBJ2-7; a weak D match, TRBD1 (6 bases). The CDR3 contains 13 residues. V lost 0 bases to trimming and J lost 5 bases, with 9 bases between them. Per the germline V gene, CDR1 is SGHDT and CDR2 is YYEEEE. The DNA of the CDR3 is TGTGCCAGCAGCTTGGTGACAGGCGACGAGCAGTACTTC. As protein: CASSLVTGDEQYF.

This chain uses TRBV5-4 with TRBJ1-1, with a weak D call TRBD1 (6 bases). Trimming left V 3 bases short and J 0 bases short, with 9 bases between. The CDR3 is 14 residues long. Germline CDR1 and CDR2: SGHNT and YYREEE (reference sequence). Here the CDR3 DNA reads TGTGCCAGCAGCTCAGGACAGTTGAACACTGAAGCTTTCTTT. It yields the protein CASSSGQLNTEAFF.

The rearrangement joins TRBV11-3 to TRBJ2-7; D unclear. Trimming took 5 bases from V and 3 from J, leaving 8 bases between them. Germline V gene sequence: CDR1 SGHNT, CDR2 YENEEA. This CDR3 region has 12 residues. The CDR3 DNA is TGTGCCAGCAGCCCCTCAGGCTACGAGCAGTACTTC. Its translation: CASSPSGYEQYF.